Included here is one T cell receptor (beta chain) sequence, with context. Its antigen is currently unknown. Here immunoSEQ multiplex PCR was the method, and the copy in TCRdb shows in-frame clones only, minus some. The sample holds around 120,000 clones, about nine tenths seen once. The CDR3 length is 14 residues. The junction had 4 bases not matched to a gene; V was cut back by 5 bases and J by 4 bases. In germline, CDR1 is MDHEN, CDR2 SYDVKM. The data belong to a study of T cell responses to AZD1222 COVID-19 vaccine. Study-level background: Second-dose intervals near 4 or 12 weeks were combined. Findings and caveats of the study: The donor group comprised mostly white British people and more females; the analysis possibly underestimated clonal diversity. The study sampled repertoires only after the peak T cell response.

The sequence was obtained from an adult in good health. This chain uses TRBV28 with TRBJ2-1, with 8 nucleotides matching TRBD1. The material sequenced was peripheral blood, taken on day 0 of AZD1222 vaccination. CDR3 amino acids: CASSTGGNYNEQFF. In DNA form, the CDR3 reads TGTGCCAGCAGTACAGGGGGTAATTACAATGAGCAGTTCTTC.